The 31 T cell receptor beta chains below were found in one sample sequenced in a study of T cells in Graves' hyperthyroidism and ophthalmopathy (dated by TCRdb to the late 2010s). Library prep was done by multiplex PCR. Sequenced on an Illumina HiSeq 2000. TCR beta CDR3 regions were amplified from RNA transcripts. The first round of RT-PCR for the TCR CDR3 was performed with the HTBI primer set and the Qiagen OneStep RT-PCR kit. The public reads were reanalyzed by TCRdb: fastp trimming at Q25, MiXCR alignment, in-frame beta chains only. Each CDR3 protein gets just one entry, which takes the most common genes and DNA from the rows behind it. In this sample the table shows about 560,000 distinct CDR3 sequences, around 14% of which occur a single time. The ten biggest clones cover roughly 7.3% of the sample. Sequencing was done on a sample of blood. Receptor source: a woman aged 25 to 39 with Graves' hyperthyroidism.

This clonotype was counted between two and nine times. J is TRBJ2-1 and V is TRBV4-1, with 7 positions matching TRBD2. Germline CDR1 is MGHRA and CDR2 is YSYEKL. The ends lost 2 bases at V and 4 bases at J; junction bases unmatched: 8. The CDR3 consists of 16 residues. As DNA, the CDR3 is TGCGCCAGCAGCCAACCAAAGGACGGGAGGTACAATGAGCAGTTCTTC. It translates to CASSQPKDGRYNEQFF.

CDR3 in DNA: TGTGCCAGCAGCTCAGGGGCAGGCCCCGGGGGGACTGAAGCTTTCTTT. Its protein product is CASSSGAGPGGTEAFF. The V and J genes are TRBV7-9 and TRBJ1-1, with a weak D call TRBD1 (6 bases). CDR1 and CDR2 (germline): SEHNR, FQNEAQ (reference sequence). The CDR3 sequence is 16 residues long. Trimming left V 4 bases short and J 5 bases short, with 20 bases between.

The rearrangement uses TRBV27 and TRBJ1-1; TRBD1 matches at 7 bases. The CDR3 has 15 amino acids. Trimming at V came to 6 bases and at J to 6 bases, leaving 13 bases not matched to a gene. In germline, CDR1 is MNHEY, CDR2 SMNVEV (reference sequence). The CDR3 sequence is CASSRADRVVPEAFF. CDR3 coding DNA: TGTGCCAGCAGCCGGGCCGACAGGGTTGTTCCTGAAGCTTTCTTT.

The sample holds many counts of this clonotype. This chain connects TRBV28 to TRBJ1-6, with no clear D. The CDR3 length is 17 residues. Between the trimmed V and J ends, which lost 1 base and 9 bases, there was a span of 19 bases. CDR1 is MDHEN and CDR2 is SYDVKM in the germline V gene. CDR3: CASSLFQFQIVGSPLHF. For the CDR3, the DNA is TGTGCCAGCAGTTTATTTCAGTTCCAGATCGTCGGTTCACCCCTCCACTTT. Full variable domain (missing parts from reference TRBV28 and TRBJ1-6): DVKVTQSSRYLVKRTGEKVFLECVQDMDHENMFWYRQDPGLGLRLIYFSYDVKMKEKGDIPEGYSVSREKKERFSLILESASTNQTSMYLCASSLFQFQIVGSPLHFGNGTRLTVT.

This clonotype occurred many times. This chain uses TRBV12-5 with TRBJ2-1; 8 bases line up with TRBD2. CDR1 LGHNT and CDR2 FRNRAP come from the germline V gene. The CDR3 contains 20 residues. V trimming: 0 bases; J trimming: 6 bases; junction bases outside the gene matches: 19. CDR3 sequence reads: CASGLVITGGTQARSNEQFF. The DNA for the CDR3 is TGTGCTAGTGGTTTGGTAATAACGGGAGGGACTCAGGCCAGGAGCAATGAGCAGTTCTTC.

Many counts were recorded for this clonotype. The chain combines TRBV27 with TRBJ1-1, with D unclear. V lost 7 bases and J lost 1, with 16 bases in between. CDR3 length: 15 residues. The V gene's germline CDR1 is MNHEY and CDR2 SMNVEV (reference sequence). Here the CDR3 reads CASTSGLASNTEAFF. For the CDR3, the DNA is TGTGCCAGCACCTCGGGTCTGGCGTCGAACACTGAAGCTTTCTTT.

This clonotype was recorded many times. V and J are TRBV3-1 and TRBJ2-7; maybe TRBD1 (6 bases). The V gene's germline CDR1 is LGHDT and CDR2 YNNKEL (reference sequence). The CDR3 consists of 11 residues. Trimming removed 6 bases at V and 3 bases at J, with 6 bases between. CDR3 residues: CASRQGYEQYF. CDR3 bases: TGTGCCAGCAGACAGGGCTACGAGCAGTACTTC.

This clonotype was observed a few times. The V and J genes are TRBV5-1 and TRBJ2-3, with TRBD2 matching over 7 bases. Trimming cost V 2 bases and J 1 base; bases outside gene matches: 19. The CDR3 loop spans 20 amino acids. Germline CDR1 and CDR2: SGHRS and YFSETQ. The CDR3 sequence: CASSFERDPFLTGGTDTQYF. CDR3 nucleotides: TGCGCCAGCAGCTTTGAGCGGGACCCCTTCTTGACCGGGGGCACAGATACGCAGTATTTT.

This clonotype was recorded many times. The gene calls are TRBV28 and TRBJ2-5, with D unclear. The CDR3 totals 15 residues. V lost 3 bases to trimming and J lost 1 base, with 12 bases between them. Germline V CDR1 and CDR2: MDHEN, SYDVKM. This CDR3 reads CASSFPVGLQETQYF. DNA of the CDR3: TGTGCCAGCAGTTTTCCGGTAGGGCTCCAAGAGACCCAGTACTTC.

There are many counts of this clonotype. V gene TRBV27 combines with J gene TRBJ2-3; 13 nucleotides match TRBD2. CDR1 and CDR2 (germline): MNHEY, SMNVEV (reference sequence). Trimming at V came to 6 bases and at J to 2 bases, leaving 8 bases not matched to a gene. This CDR3 has 17 residues. Here the CDR3 reads CASSGTSGKGFTDTQYF. The CDR3 coding sequence is TGTGCCAGCAGCGGGACTAGCGGGAAGGGGTTCACAGATACGCAGTATTTT.

The genes are TRBV19 and TRBJ1-5; tentative D call: TRBD1 (6 bases). Germline V gene data show CDR1 as LNHDA and CDR2 as SQIVND (reference sequence). This CDR3 spans 16 amino acids. V gave up 3 bases and J gave up 0 bases, with 12 bases separating them. The CDR3 DNA follows: TGTGCCAGTAGTATGGGGGCAGTCTATAGCAATCAGCCCCAGCATTTT. Protein: CASSMGAVYSNQPQHF.

The sample holds many counts of this clonotype. The gene calls are TRBV28 and TRBJ2-1; 10 nucleotides align to TRBD2. This CDR3 is 18 amino acids long. In germline, CDR1 is MDHEN, CDR2 SYDVKM. V lost 3 bases, J lost 3 bases, and 11 bases stayed unmatched. The CDR3 nucleotides are TGTGCCAGCAGTTTTGATCCTTGGACTAGCGGTAACTACAATGAGCAGTTCTTC. This gives the protein CASSFDPWTSGNYNEQFF.

The V gene is TRBV27, the J gene TRBJ2-3; D is perhaps TRBD1 or TRBD2 (5 bases each). The V gene's germline CDR1 is MNHEY and CDR2 SMNVEV (reference sequence). V lost 11 bases and J lost 0, with 15 bases in between. The CDR3 length is 14 residues. The CDR3 sequence is CAVGTPASTDTQYF. CDR3 coding DNA: TGTGCCGTGGGGACGCCGGCGAGCACAGATACGCAGTATTTT.

A word on this clonotype: A much larger clone differs by one base, so this may be a read error. J is TRBJ2-1 and V is TRBV12-3 or TRBV12-4, with 10 bases matching TRBD2. V shed 4 bases and J 0 bases; nucleotides not matched to a gene: 12. The CDR3 sequence is 19 residues long. DNA for the CDR3: TGTGCCAGCAGTTCAGGGCTAGCGGGAGCCCTGGCCTCCTACAATGAGCAGTTCTTC. Translation gives CASSSGLAGALASYNEQFF.

This clonotype was picked up many times. The chain combines TRBV11-2 with TRBJ2-1; 9 bases align to TRBD2. CDR1 and CDR2 (germline): SGHAT, FQNNGV. Unmatched junction bases numbered 6, after V lost 2 bases and J lost 4 bases. This CDR3 comprises 16 residues. CDR3 protein: CASSLRREGRYNEQFF. CDR3 DNA sequence: TGTGCCAGCAGCTTAAGGCGGGAGGGTAGGTACAATGAGCAGTTCTTC.

The sample holds many counts of this clonotype. This sequence joins TRBV11-2 and TRBJ2-1; the match to TRBD2 covers 8 bases. The ends lost 5 bases at V and 4 bases at J; junction bases unmatched: 13. The CDR3 is 17 residues long. Germline values: CDR1 SGHAT, CDR2 FQNNGV. This CDR3 is CASSPLISGGPYNEQFF. CDR3 coding DNA: TGTGCCAGCAGCCCCTTGATATCGGGAGGGCCGTACAATGAGCAGTTCTTC. Full variable domain (remainder filled in from reference TRBV11-2 and TRBJ2-1): EAGVAQSPRYKIIEKRQSVAFWCNPISGHATLYWYQQILGQGPKLLIQFQNNGVVDDSQLPKDRFSAERLKGVDSTLKIQPAKLEDSAVYLCASSPLISGGPYNEQFFGPGTRLTVL.

The chain uses TRBV10-1 and TRBJ2-3, with 8 bases aligning to TRBD1. The CDR3 has 18 amino acids. Trimming cost V 2 bases and J 0 bases; bases outside gene matches: 10. Germline values: CDR1 WNHNN, CDR2 SYGVQD (reference sequence). The CDR3 nucleotides are TGCGCCAGCAGTGAGAGGACAGGGCCGGGGTTGAGCACAGATACGCAGTATTTT. Its protein is CASSERTGPGLSTDTQYF.

This clonotype was observed at least ten times. V is TRBV7-2 and J is TRBJ2-7; either TRBD1 or TRBD2 may fit D (5 bases each). V shed 3 bases and J shed 2 bases, with 14 bases lying between them. Germline V gives CDR1 SGHTA, CDR2 FQGNSA. The CDR3 has 15 amino acids. The CDR3 sequence is CASSFAGTGTYEQYF. Here the CDR3 DNA reads TGTGCCAGCAGCTTCGCCGGGACGGGAACCTACGAGCAGTACTTC.

In regard to this clonotype: Just one base apart from a much larger clone, this may be a read error. The chain recombines TRBV30 with TRBJ1-1; D not resolved. Trimming left V 2 bases short and J 1 base short, with 8 bases between. The CDR3 is 13 residues long. The V gene's germline CDR1 is GTSNPN and CDR2 SVGIG (reference sequence). The CDR3 sequence: CAWSNGRNTEAFF. The CDR3 DNA follows: TGTGCCTGGAGTAACGGAAGGAACACTGAAGCTTTCTTT.

A remark on this clonotype: A read error is possible here, since a much larger clone lies one base away. The chain recombines TRBV7-6 with TRBJ2-3, with D tentatively TRBD2 (6 bases). Germline V gene sequence: CDR1 SGHVS, CDR2 FNYEAQ. The CDR3 has 15 residues. Between the trimmed V and J ends, which lost 1 base and 0 bases, there was a span of 8 bases. The CDR3 spells CASSLVGTSTDTQYF. The CDR3 nucleotides are TGTGCCAGCAGCTTAGTTGGGACTAGCACAGATACGCAGTATTTT.

This clonotype was seen at least ten times. The rearrangement uses TRBV3-1 and TRBJ1-4; D is perhaps TRBD1 (6 bases). The CDR3 runs to 14 residues. Per germline, CDR1 LGHDT and CDR2 YNNKEL (reference sequence). Trimming pared 4 bases from V and 5 bases from J, leaving 11 bases between. The CDR3: CASSPGTSNEKLFF. CDR3 nucleotides: TGTGCCAGCAGCCCCGGGACATCGAATGAAAAACTGTTTTTT.

At least ten counts were recorded for this clonotype. The chain recombines TRBV28 with TRBJ2-3; TRBD2 is a possible D gene (6 bases). CDR1 and CDR2 (germline): MDHEN, SYDVKM. With 6 bases removed from V and 4 bases from J, the gap between germline ends came to 29 bases. The CDR3 covers 19 residues. CDR3 loop: CASRPRWGEPTSRADTQYF. The CDR3 DNA follows: TGTGCCAGCAGACCGAGATGGGGGGAGCCGACCAGTCGGGCAGATACGCAGTATTTT.

This clonotype has ten or more counts. J is TRBJ2-6 and V is TRBV12-3 or TRBV12-4; 9 nucleotides line up with TRBD1. Trimming took 1 base from V and 1 from J; bases not matched to a gene: 8. The CDR3 loop spans 19 amino acids. DNA for the CDR3: TGTGCCAGCAGTTTAGTGGTGGGGACAGGGCTTTCTGGGGCCAACGTCCTGACTTTC. Its protein product is CASSLVVGTGLSGANVLTF.

This clonotype was picked up a small number of times. V is TRBV4-3 and J is TRBJ2-7; 8 bases line up with TRBD2. Germline V CDR1 and CDR2: LGHNA, YSLEER. The CDR3 spans 17 residues. V gave up 0 bases and J gave up 3 bases; unmatched junction bases: 10. As DNA, the CDR3 is TGCGCCAGCAGCCAAGACCCCAAGCGGGAGTCGGGCTACGAGCAGTACTTC. It is translated as CASSQDPKRESGYEQYF.

This clonotype was found many times. The J gene is TRBJ2-1, the V gene TRBV7-2; 7 bases line up with TRBD1. Unmatched junction bases numbered 8, after V lost 0 bases and J lost 6 bases. This CDR3 is 16 amino acids long. Per germline, CDR1 SGHTA and CDR2 FQGNSA. DNA for the CDR3: TGTGCCAGCAGCTTAGCCGATGGACAGGTAATCAATGAGCAGTTCTTC. It codes for CASSLADGQVINEQFF.

This clonotype has more than one count but fewer than ten. This sequence joins TRBV4-1 and TRBJ1-1; D perhaps matches TRBD1 (6 bases). Germline V gives CDR1 MGHRA, CDR2 YSYEKL. V shed 0 bases and J shed 2 bases, with 13 bases lying between them. The CDR3 covers 16 residues. The CDR3 here is CASSQDNGQPNTEAFF. In DNA, the CDR3 is TGCGCCAGCAGCCAAGATAATGGACAGCCAAACACTGAAGCTTTCTTT.

The table lists this clonotype with a few counts. For the CDR3, the DNA is TGTGCCAGCACCTCGGGGAGTAATGGCTACACCTTC. Its translation is CASTSGSNGYTF. The J gene is TRBJ1-2, the V gene TRBV6-2 or TRBV6-3; no clear D gene. CDR1 and CDR2 from the germline V gene are MNHEY and SVGEGT. The V end was cut by 7 bases, the J end by 6 bases, with 12 bases between. This CDR3 is 12 amino acids long.

This clonotype turned up a few times. The J gene is TRBJ2-5, the V gene TRBV6-1; D is possibly TRBD2 (5 bases). The CDR3 is 12 residues long. Between the trimmed V and J ends, which lost 5 bases and 5 bases, there was a span of 9 bases. Germline V lookup: CDR1 MNHNS, CDR2 SASEGT. The DNA of the CDR3 is TGTGCCAGCAGTCCTAGCCTGGAGACCCAGTACTTC. As protein: CASSPSLETQYF.

This clonotype turned up a few times. The chain joins TRBV20-1 to TRBJ2-4, with a weak D call TRBD1 (5 bases). Trimming took off 0 bases at V and 7 bases at J, with 16 bases between the two ends. The CDR3 length is 15 residues. The germline gives CDR1 DFQATT, CDR2 SNEGSKA (reference sequence). CDR3 in amino acids: CSARDPRAGWNIQYF. CDR3 DNA sequence: TGCAGTGCTAGAGATCCACGGGCAGGGTGGAACATTCAGTACTTC.

The gene calls are TRBV9 and TRBJ2-1; D gene ambiguous. Germline V CDR1 and CDR2: SGDLS, YYNGEE. Trimming took off 0 bases at V and 1 base at J, with 5 bases between the two ends. This CDR3 region has 14 residues. The CDR3 DNA sequence: TGTGCCAGCAGCGTAGTGTGGTCCTACAATGAGCAGTTCTTC. It codes for CASSVVWSYNEQFF.

This clonotype came up a few times. This chain joins TRBV25-1 and TRBJ1-2; D is possibly TRBD1 (5 bases). V lost 3 bases, J lost 2 bases, and 10 bases lay in between. The CDR3 covers 14 residues. Germline-derived CDR1 and CDR2 are MGHDK and SYGVNS. For the CDR3, the DNA is TGTGCCAGCAGTGAGCTACAGGTCAACTATGGCTACACCTTC. Its translation: CASSELQVNYGYTF.